A single sample gave rise to the 28 T cell receptor beta chains below, sequenced in a study of neurological immune-mediated disorders. Time point meaning: longitudinal time-point 2. One entry per CDR3 protein, called by TCRdb with MiXCR from the 5' RACE reads. The sample has 70,000 to 95,000 distinct CDR3 sequences; 13% are singletons. The sequenced material came from PBMCs. The receptors were sampled from a female donor with HTLV-1-associated myelopathy (HAM/TSP).

This clonotype came up many times. This sequence joins TRBV5-5 and TRBJ2-2; TRBD1 matches at 11 bases. CDR1 is SGHKS and CDR2 is YYEKEE in the germline V gene (reference sequence). The J segment lost 4 bases and the V segment lost 4 bases, leaving 6 bases of the junction unmatched. The CDR3 runs 16 residues. CDR3 nucleotides: TGTGCCAGCAGCGTCGCCGGGACAGGGGGCACCGGGGAGCTGTTTTTT. Translated: CASSVAGTGGTGELFF.

This clonotype was observed at least ten times. The chain has TRBV7-9 and TRBJ2-3; 9 bases match TRBD2. There are 17 residues in the CDR3. CDR1 is SEHNR and CDR2 is FQNEAQ in the germline V gene (reference sequence). V lost 8 bases and J lost 0; bases outside the gene matches: 12. As DNA, the CDR3 is TGTGCCAGCGGGGAGGAAAGAGCGGGGGGAAGCACAGATACGCAGTATTTT. Its translation is CASGEERAGGSTDTQYF. Filled out from reference TRBV7-9 and TRBJ2-3, the complete variable domain reads DTGVSQNPRHKITKRGQNVTFRCDPISEHNRLYWYRQTLGQGPEFLTYFQNEAQLEKSRLLSDRFSAERPKGSFSTLEIQRTEQGDSAMYLCASGEERAGGSTDTQYFGPGTRLTVL.

This clonotype was counted at least ten times. CDR3 in DNA: TGTGCCAGCAGTTCCACAGGGGGCCTCTACGAGCAGTACTTC. It translates to CASSSTGGLYEQYF. The chain combines TRBV6-2 or TRBV6-3 with TRBJ2-7, with TRBD1 matching over 9 bases. Germline CDR1 and CDR2: MNHEY and SVGEGT. This CDR3 has 14 amino acids. With V trimmed by 4 bases and J by 3 bases, 4 bases remained unmatched.

In this sample, this clonotype turned up many times. The chain links TRBV7-8 to TRBJ1-6; the match to TRBD1 covers 8 bases. This CDR3 spans 14 amino acids. After removal of 4 bases from V and 7 bases from J, the junction contained 3 bases not matched to a gene. CDR1 and CDR2 (germline): SGHVS, FQNEAQ. CDR3 sequence: CASSSGQENSPLHF. The CDR3 coding sequence is TGTGCCAGCAGCTCGGGACAGGAGAATTCACCCCTCCACTTT.

This clonotype was recorded at least ten times. The gene calls are TRBV5-1 and TRBJ2-5, with TRBD2 identical over 8 bases. The CDR3 has 17 amino acids. With V trimmed by 2 bases and J by 2 bases, 11 bases remained unmatched. The V gene's germline CDR1 is SGHRS and CDR2 YFSETQ. The CDR3 reads CASSLGLAGVMQETQYF. The CDR3 coding sequence is TGCGCCAGCAGCTTAGGACTAGCTGGGGTAATGCAAGAGACCCAGTACTTC.

The gene calls are TRBV7-2 and TRBJ2-1; 7 bases fit TRBD2. This CDR3 is 14 amino acids long. V gave up 6 bases and J gave up 7 bases; unmatched junction bases: 9. Per the germline V gene, CDR1 is SGHTA and CDR2 is FQGNSA. As DNA, the CDR3 is TGTGCCAGCAGGCTAGGACTAGAGTATAATGAGCAGTTCTTC. The encoded protein is CASRLGLEYNEQFF.

Sample share makes this clonotype medium-sized. The chain has TRBV7-8 and TRBJ1-5; D not certain. The V gene lost 1 base and the J gene lost 1 base, with 5 bases spanning the gap. CDR3 length equals 14 residues. CDR1 is SGHVS, CDR2 FQNEAQ, per germline. CDR3 loop: CASSLGLSNQPQHF. CDR3 in DNA: TGTGCCAGCAGCTTAGGGTTGAGCAATCAGCCCCAGCATTTT.

This clonotype was picked up many times. V is TRBV7-9 and J is TRBJ2-1; 11 positions match TRBD2. J lost 15 bases, V lost 3 bases, and 4 bases had no gene match. The CDR3 is 12 amino acids. Germline V lookup: CDR1 SEHNR, CDR2 FQNEAQ (reference sequence). CDR3 nucleotides: TGTGCCAGCAGCTTGGGACTAGCGGTTGCGTTCTTC. Encoded protein: CASSLGLAVAFF. Complete variable domain (other parts from reference TRBV7-9 and TRBJ2-1): DTGVSQNPRHKITKRGQNVTFRCDPISEHNRLYWYRQTLGQGPEFLTYFQNEAQLEKSRLLSDRFSAERPKGSFSTLEIQRTEQGDSAMYLCASSLGLAVAFFGPGTRLTVL.

This chain uses TRBV29-1 with TRBJ1-1; D unresolved. Between the trimmed V and J ends, which lost 7 bases and 0 bases, there was a span of 12 bases. Germline CDR1 SQVTM, CDR2 ANQGSEA. This CDR3 contains 13 residues. The CDR3 region has the DNA TGCAGCGGACACAGAAACATGAACACTGAAGCTTTCTTT. This gives the protein CSGHRNMNTEAFF.

This clonotype was detected ten times or more. The J gene is TRBJ1-6, the V gene TRBV11-2; tentatively, D is TRBD1 (5 bases). CDR3 length: 14 residues. Germline loops: CDR1 SGHAT, CDR2 FQNNGV. V lost 0 bases to trimming and J lost 10 bases, with 10 bases between them. CDR3 in DNA: TGTGCCAGCAGCTTAGACAGGGTAGGATCACCCCTCCACTTT. Translation: CASSLDRVGSPLHF.

The table lists this clonotype with many counts. The V gene is TRBV7-8, the J gene TRBJ2-1; D gene unclear. The CDR3 totals 13 residues. The V gene's germline CDR1 is SGHVS and CDR2 FQNEAQ. V dropped 1 base and J dropped 4 bases, with 5 bases sitting between them. This chain's CDR3 is CASSLERYNEQFF. The CDR3 DNA reads as TGTGCCAGCAGCTTAGAGAGATACAATGAGCAGTTCTTC. The full variable domain, its missing parts supplied by reference TRBV7-8 and TRBJ2-1, is GAGVSQSPRYKVAKRGQDVALRCDPISGHVSLFWYQQALGQGPEFLTYFQNEAQLDKSGLPSDRFFAERPEGSVSTLKIQRTQQEDSAVYLCASSLERYNEQFFGPGTRLTVL.

The chain couples TRBV7-2 to TRBJ2-5; tentatively, D is TRBD2 (6 bases). V gave up 4 bases and J gave up 2 bases, with 11 bases separating them. The CDR3 consists of 14 residues. Germline CDR1 reads SGHTA; CDR2 reads FQGNSA. This CDR3 reads CASSYSGVQETQYF. CDR3 coding DNA: TGTGCCAGCAGCTATAGCGGTGTACAAGAGACCCAGTACTTC.

This clonotype has ten or more counts. The rearrangement links TRBV28 to TRBJ2-5, with D perhaps given as TRBD1 or TRBD2 (5 bases each). The CDR3 consists of 13 residues. Germline V CDR1 and CDR2: MDHEN, SYDVKM. Trimming shortened V by 4 bases and J by 5 bases, and 11 bases separated the two germline ends. CDR3 region: CASSSGASETQYF. The CDR3 DNA reads TGTGCCAGCAGTTCCGGGGCGAGCGAGACCCAGTACTTC.

This clonotype was found many times. This sequence joins TRBV5-5 and TRBJ2-3; D is unresolved. Germline values: CDR1 SGHKS, CDR2 YYEKEE (reference sequence). The ends were cut back, 4 bases at V and 4 bases at J, with 7 bases in the middle. CDR3 length: 12 amino acids. The CDR3 loop is CASSPAADTQYF. The CDR3 bases are TGTGCCAGCAGCCCGGCAGCAGATACGCAGTATTTT. Using reference TRBV5-5 and TRBJ2-3 for the parts outside the CDR3, the full variable domain is DAGVTQSPTHLIKTRGQQVTLRCSPISGHKSVSWYQQVLGQGPQFIFQYYEKEERGRGNFPDRFSARQFPNYSSELNVNALLLGDSALYLCASSPAADTQYFGPGTRLTVL.

This clonotype showed up many times. This chain links TRBV2 with TRBJ2-7, with 9 bases that match TRBD1. The CDR3 has 16 amino acids. Trimming cost V 4 bases and J 5 bases; bases outside gene matches: 12. Germline CDR1 is SNHLY and CDR2 is FYNNEI. CDR3 coding DNA: TGTGCCAGCAGTGGGAGGGGGACAGGGTTTGTCGACGAGCAGTACTTC. Its protein is CASSGRGTGFVDEQYF.

This clonotype was recorded at least ten times. This chain links TRBV5-6 with TRBJ1-2, with 7 bases lining up with TRBD1. The V gene end was trimmed by 4 bases and the J gene end by 3 bases; junction bases not matched to a gene: 12. There are 16 residues in the CDR3. Per germline, CDR1 SGHDT and CDR2 YYEEEE. CDR3 sequence reads: CASSPGDRATYYGYTF. The CDR3 DNA sequence: TGTGCCAGCAGCCCCGGCGACAGGGCAACTTACTATGGCTACACCTTC.

The chain uses TRBV4-1 and TRBJ1-2; tentative D call: TRBD1 (6 bases). Trimming pared 3 bases from V and 6 bases from J, leaving 11 bases between. The CDR3 consists of 13 residues. The V gene's germline CDR1 is MGHRA and CDR2 YSYEKL. The CDR3 sequence: CASSHSPGDGYTF. CDR3 DNA sequence: TGCGCCAGCAGCCATTCGCCAGGGGATGGCTACACCTTC.

This clonotype was detected many times. The V and J genes are TRBV11-2 and TRBJ1-3, with 7 bases aligning to TRBD1. The CDR3 consists of 20 residues. Germline CDR1 SGHAT, CDR2 FQNNGV. The junction had 21 bases not matched to a gene; V was cut back by 3 bases and J by 4 bases. Written as DNA, the CDR3 is TGTGCCAGCAGCTTGAACCAGGGGACAGTAAGGTCCGATTCGGGAAACACCATATATTTT. Translating it yields CASSLNQGTVRSDSGNTIYF.

This clonotype has ten or more counts. The chain joins TRBV28 to TRBJ2-3, with D possibly being TRBD1 or TRBD2 (5 bases each). The CDR3 has 17 residues. Germline loops: CDR1 MDHEN, CDR2 SYDVKM. The germline V and J ends were trimmed by 5 bases and 1 base, with 19 bases remaining between them. The CDR3 loop is CASSPPSTGLRTDTQYF. The DNA of the CDR3 is TGTGCCAGCAGTCCCCCGAGTACGGGGCTACGCACAGATACGCAGTATTTT. The whole variable domain, filled in from reference TRBV28 and TRBJ2-3, reads DVKVTQSSRYLVKRTGEKVFLECVQDMDHENMFWYRQDPGLGLRLIYFSYDVKMKEKGDIPEGYSVSREKKERFSLILESASTNQTSMYLCASSPPSTGLRTDTQYFGPGTRLTVL.

Only a few counts were recorded for this clonotype. V gene TRBV5-1 combines with J gene TRBJ2-2; tentative D call: TRBD2 (6 bases). Germline V lookup: CDR1 SGHRS, CDR2 YFSETQ. The CDR3 extends over 15 amino acids. Between the trimmed V and J ends, which lost 0 bases and 5 bases, there was a span of 11 bases. The CDR3 protein is CASSLASGRTGELFF. CDR3 in DNA: TGCGCCAGCAGCTTGGCGTCAGGGAGGACCGGGGAGCTGTTTTTT.

At least ten counts were recorded for this clonotype. The chain links TRBV5-1 to TRBJ2-3; D unresolved. With 1 base removed from V and 0 bases from J, the gap between germline ends came to 9 bases. This CDR3 has 15 amino acids. CDR1 is SGHRS and CDR2 is YFSETQ in the germline V gene. CDR3 loop: CASSLNNPSTDTQYF. The CDR3 DNA reads as TGCGCCAGCAGCTTGAATAATCCTAGCACAGATACGCAGTATTTT.

This clonotype has at least ten counts. The rearrangement uses TRBV21-1 and TRBJ1-5. TRBV21-1 is a pseudogene segment. The CDR3 sequence is 16 residues long. CDR3 amino acids: CASPCRHRRSNQPQHF. CDR3 nucleotides: TGTGCCAGCCCTTGCCGACATCGACGCAGCAATCAGCCCCAGCATTTT.

This clonotype was observed at least ten times. The rearrangement joins TRBV5-1 to TRBJ2-3; a weak D match, TRBD1 (6 bases). CDR3 length: 13 amino acids. The V gene's germline CDR1 is SGHRS and CDR2 YFSETQ. V was shortened by 7 bases and J by 2 bases, with 11 bases between the two germline ends. The DNA for the CDR3 is TGCGCCAGCTCCCGGGACACCACAGATACGCAGTATTTT. Its translation: CASSRDTTDTQYF.

This clonotype was seen repeatedly, ten times or more. The chain is built from TRBV20-1 and TRBJ2-4; 10 nucleotides align to TRBD1. This CDR3 comprises 16 residues. V was clipped by 6 bases and J by 0 bases; unmatched bases: 8. Per germline, CDR1 DFQATT and CDR2 SNEGSKA (reference sequence). The CDR3 spells CSAAGQGILAKNIQYF. CDR3 nucleotide sequence: TGCAGTGCCGCGGGACAGGGGATTCTAGCCAAAAACATTCAGTACTTC.

Regarding this clonotype: Compared with germline, one end of the junction differs, possibly owing to a read error. The V and J genes are TRBV11-2 and TRBJ2-7; D possibly uses TRBD1 or TRBD2 (5 bases each). CDR1 and CDR2 (germline): SGHAT, FQNNGV. The CDR3 covers 14 residues. This CDR3 reads CASILDRGAYEQYF. The CDR3 region has the DNA TGTGCCAGCATCTTAGATCGAGGGGCCTACGAGCAGTACTTC.

On this clonotype itself: A read error may produce the germline difference seen at one junction end. The rearrangement joins TRBV5-1 to TRBJ1-1, with 8 bases aligning to TRBD1. CDR3 length: 14 amino acids. Germline lookup yields CDR1 SGHRS and CDR2 YFSETQ. In DNA, the CDR3 is TGCGCCAGCGCTCTACAACAGGGGGGCACTAAAGCTTTCTTT. Translation gives CASALQQGGTKAFF.

The chain uses TRBV6-1 and TRBJ2-3, with 14 nucleotides matching TRBD2. From germline, CDR1 is MNHNS and CDR2 SASEGT. CDR3 length: 14 amino acids. After removal of 10 bases from V and 5 bases from J, the junction contained 5 bases not matched to a gene. In DNA form, the CDR3 reads TGTGCCATTCAGACTAGCGGGGGGGGAGATACGCAGTATTTT. The encoded protein is CAIQTSGGGDTQYF.

This clonotype was seen at least ten times. The V and J genes are TRBV28 and TRBJ1-2, with 7 bases fitting TRBD1. J was trimmed by 4 bases and V by 4 bases; bases with no gene match: 6. The CDR3 extends over 14 amino acids. The germline CDR1 and CDR2 sequences are MDHEN and SYDVKM. The CDR3 DNA reads TGTGCCAGCAGTTCAATACAGGGGCTCTATGGCTACACCTTC. Amino acid sequence: CASSSIQGLYGYTF.